The rows below give T cell receptor beta chains drawn from one sample of a study of blood T cell repertoires in COVID-19. Generated by immunoSEQ multiplex PCR, the TCRdb table keeps only in-frame clones and is missing some. This table has about 120,000 clones, roughly 85% appearing once. The sample consisted of peripheral blood. These receptors all stem from a woman of 80 years or more with active or convalescent COVID-19. Both conserved end residues are part of each CDR3. Each record gives: D gene, clone size, V gene, J gene, CDR3 protein, CDR3 DNA. D genes are given only for firm matches. Clone sizes are given selectively: once, few, many, or a class where the clone is expanded.

>NA|NA|TRBV5-6|TRBJ1-2
CASSPRPESYGYTF
TGTGCCAGCAGCCCCCGCCCGGAGAGCTATGGCTACACCTTC
>NA|NA|TRBV2|TRBJ2-1
CASSEGSSYNEQFF
TGTGCCAGCAGTGAAGGGAGTTCCTACAATGAGCAGTTCTTC
>NA|NA|TRBV11-2|TRBJ2-3
CASSYRDSLTDTQYF
TGTGCCAGCAGCTACCGGGACTCTCTCACAGATACGCAGTATTTT
>NA|NA|TRBV6-1|TRBJ1-2
CASSEGGGGPLLGYTF
TGTGCCAGCAGTGAGGGAGGGGGGGGGCCTCTGCTTGGCTACACCTTC
>TRBD1|NA|TRBV4-2|TRBJ2-7
CASSQVETGGYEQYF
TGTGCCAGCAGCCAAGTTGAGACAGGGGGATACGAGCAGTACTTC
>TRBD1|NA|TRBV4-1|TRBJ2-3
CASSPRDRGVDTQYF
TGCGCCAGCAGCCCACGGGACAGGGGCGTAGATACGCAGTATTTT
>TRBD1|few|TRBV18|TRBJ1-2
CASSPRDSYGYTF
TGTGCCAGCTCACCCAGGGACAGTTATGGCTACACCTTC
>TRBD1|NA|TRBV7-9|TRBJ1-2
CASKSGDRGIGGYTF
TGTGCCAGCAAATCCGGTGACAGGGGGATCGGTGGCTACACCTTC
>NA|NA|TRBV12-3/TRBV12-4|TRBJ1-2
CASSPGGFKGYTF
TGTGCCAGCAGTCCGGGGGGTTTCAAGGGCTACACCTTC
>NA|NA|TRBV11-3|TRBJ2-1
CASSLGSDNNEQFF
TGTGCCAGCAGCTTAGGTAGCGATAACAATGAGCAGTTCTTC
>NA|NA|TRBV4-2|TRBJ1-1
CASSQGTFFAEAFF
TGTGCCAGCAGCCAAGGGACATTTTTCGCTGAAGCTTTCTTT
>NA|once|TRBV6-1|TRBJ1-1
CASSEDRLVAEAFF
TGTGCCAGCAGTGAAGACAGGTTAGTCGCTGAAGCTTTCTTT
>NA|NA|TRBV7-2|TRBJ2-7
CASSLSNLGGPEQYF
TGTGCCAGCAGCTTATCCAACTTGGGAGGCCCCGAGCAGTACTTC
>TRBD2|NA|TRBV4-1|TRBJ2-1
CASSPLGLRTSAKGDEQFF
TGCGCCAGCAGCCCCCTGGGCCTCAGGACTAGCGCGAAAGGGGATGAGCAGTTCTTC
>TRBD1|once|TRBV11-2|TRBJ1-1
CASSLDRWQGVTNTEAFF
TGTGCCAGCAGCTTAGATCGGTGGCAGGGGGTCACGAACACTGAAGCTTTCTTT
>TRBD1|NA|TRBV5-4|TRBJ2-3
CASSFDRGVTDTQYF
TGTGCCAGCAGCTTTGACAGGGGGGTAACAGATACGCAGTATTTT
>TRBD2|few|TRBV30|TRBJ2-1
CAWSRRTSGRTYNEQFF
TGTGCCTGGTCGCGACGGACTAGCGGGAGGACCTACAATGAGCAGTTCTTC
>TRBD2|NA|TRBV7-8|TRBJ2-2
CASSVAGVDTGELFF
TGTGCCAGCAGCGTAGCGGGAGTGGACACCGGGGAGCTGTTTTTT
>TRBD1|NA|TRBV6-6|TRBJ2-5
CASSWTGPGTQYF
TGTGCCAGCAGTTGGACAGGGCCTGGCACCCAGTACTTC
>TRBD1|NA|TRBV5-4|TRBJ1-5
CASSRGTGGNQPQHF
TGTGCCAGCAGCCGGGGGACAGGGGGCAATCAGCCCCAGCATTTT
>TRBD2|few|TRBV5-1|TRBJ2-1
CASSLTKRGKSSYNEQFF
TGCGCCAGCAGCTTGACGAAGCGGGGCAAGAGCTCCTACAATGAGCAGTTCTTC
>NA|NA|TRBV7-2|TRBJ1-5
CASSFRRDTNQPQHF
TGTGCCAGCAGCTTTCGCCGGGACACCAATCAGCCCCAGCATTTT
>TRBD2|NA|TRBV2|TRBJ2-1
CASTRYSGSSYNEQFF
TGTGCCAGCACGAGATATAGCGGGAGCTCCTACAATGAGCAGTTCTTC
>TRBD2|NA|TRBV5-1|TRBJ2-7
CASSFRTSGSVSYEQYF
TGCGCCAGCAGCTTTCGGACTAGCGGGAGTGTCTCCTACGAGCAGTACTTC
>TRBD2|NA|TRBV5-4|TRBJ2-3
CASSFSGRGGDTQYF
TGTGCCAGCAGCTTTAGCGGGAGAGGTGGAGATACGCAGTATTTT